A selection of T cell receptor beta chains follows, all from one sample in a study of cytomegalovirus exposure and HLA in healthy donors. TCRdb's table, derived via immunoSEQ multiplex PCR, lists solely in-frame clones and lacks some. Here the sample spans roughly 290,000 clones, around 90% being singletons. Material: PBMCs. The receptor source for this set is a woman aged 18-29 years in good health and CMV-seronegative. Each CDR3 is given with its conserved first and last residue. A D gene is named only where the DNA matches it firmly. Expanded clones are given a class, and other clones once, few, many or no size at all.

J	size	V	D	CDR3	DNA
TRBJ1-5	-	TRBV5-1	TRBD1	CASNQTGNQPQHF	TGCGCCAGCAACCAGACAGGGAATCAGCCCCAGCATTTT
TRBJ2-7	once	TRBV27	-	CASSLSGLGDYEQYF	TGTGCCAGCAGTTTATCAGGCCTAGGGGACTACGAGCAGTACTTC
TRBJ1-2	-	TRBV18	-	CASSPDRTDYGYTF	TGTGCCAGCTCACCAGATCGAACAGACTATGGCTACACCTTC
TRBJ2-7	-	TRBV7-9	-	CSSSITDYEQYF	TGTTCCAGCAGCATTACAGACTACGAGCAGTACTTC
TRBJ2-7	-	TRBV14	-	CASSQGGAYEQYF	TGTGCCAGCAGCCAAGGGGGAGCCTACGAGCAGTACTTC
TRBJ2-3	-	TRBV7-9	TRBD2	CASSLAGGGPTDTQYF	TGTGCCAGCAGCTTAGCGGGCGGGGGGCCCACAGATACGCAGTATTTT
TRBJ2-1	-	TRBV6-5	TRBD2	CASSYRGGDNEQFF	TGTGCCAGCAGTTACCGCGGGGGGGACAATGAGCAGTTCTTC
TRBJ2-7	-	TRBV6-5	-	CASSYLGSSPSVEQYF	TGTGCCAGCAGTTACCTTGGGAGTTCCCCTTCGGTCGAGCAGTACTTC
TRBJ1-2	-	TRBV21-1	-	CAGGGQGSGANYGYTF	TGTGCCGGGGGAGGACAGGGATCGGGGGCTAACTATGGCTACACCTTC
TRBJ1-6	-	TRBV5-1	-	CASSFNSKYSPLHF	TGCGCCAGCAGCTTTAACAGCAAATATTCACCCCTCCACTTT
TRBJ2-5	-	TRBV9	TRBD1	CASSVAKSRTGQETQYF	TGTGCCAGCAGCGTAGCTAAGTCGAGGACAGGACAAGAGACCCAGTACTTC
TRBJ1-4	-	TRBV2	-	CASSPQGFSTNEKLFF	TGTGCCAGCAGTCCACAGGGCTTTTCAACTAATGAAAAACTGTTTTTT
TRBJ2-5	-	TRBV5-1	TRBD1	CASSGGQGAIQETQYF	TGCGCCAGCAGCGGCGGACAGGGGGCTATCCAAGAGACCCAGTACTTC
TRBJ1-1	-	TRBV4-1	-	CASSRDRTYTEAFF	TGCGCCAGCAGCCGCGACAGGACTTACACTGAAGCTTTCTTT